Below are 31 T cell receptor beta chains sequenced from a single sample in a study of T cell responses to AZD1222 COVID-19 vaccine. TCRdb's copy holds only in-frame clones and misses some; the assay was immunoSEQ multiplex PCR. The sample lists roughly 110,000 clones; about 85% were seen once. The specimen comprised peripheral blood, sampled 28 days after the second AZD1222 dose. These receptors were collected from an adult who received the AZD1222 COVID-19 vaccine.

The V gene is TRBV6-5, the J gene TRBJ1-6; D might be TRBD1 (5 bases). The germline V and J ends were trimmed by 0 bases and 7 bases, with 7 bases remaining between them. The germline gives CDR1 MNHEY, CDR2 SVGAGI. CDR3 length equals 14 residues. CDR3 DNA sequence: TGTGCCAGCAGTTACTCAAACAGGAATTCACCCCTCCACTTT. It translates to CASSYSNRNSPLHF.

The V gene is TRBV11-2, the J gene TRBJ2-1, with TRBD2 matching 7 bases. The CDR3 is made up of 16 amino acids. Germline CDR1 and CDR2: SGHAT and FQNNGV. The junction had 5 bases not matched to a gene; V was cut back by 0 bases and J by 3 bases. CDR3 region: CASSLEVAGYYNEQFF. In DNA, the CDR3 is TGTGCCAGCAGCTTAGAAGTAGCGGGTTACTACAATGAGCAGTTCTTC.

The chain employs TRBV12-3 or TRBV12-4 and TRBJ2-3; D unresolved. The ends were cut back, 8 bases at V and 1 base at J, with 10 bases in the middle. The CDR3 consists of 13 residues. The CDR3 region is CASEPRGTDTQYF. For the CDR3, the DNA is TGTGCCAGCGAGCCCCGGGGCACAGATACGCAGTATTTT.

The genes are TRBV19 and TRBJ1-3, with D perhaps matching TRBD1 (5 bases). V lost 3 bases and J lost 0, with 15 bases in between. CDR1 LNHDA and CDR2 SQIVND come from the germline V gene (reference sequence). The CDR3 has 17 residues. The CDR3 protein is CASSMTGTGSSGNTIYF. The CDR3, as DNA: TGTGCCAGTAGTATGACTGGGACGGGGAGCTCTGGAAACACCATATATTTT.

V usage is TRBV4-3 and J usage is TRBJ2-7; D is perhaps TRBD1 (6 bases). The CDR3 is made up of 16 amino acids. V gave up 3 bases and J gave up 2 bases, with 17 bases separating them. The germline gives CDR1 LGHNA, CDR2 YSLEER. In DNA form, the CDR3 reads TGCGCCAGCAGCCAGTATTTTGGGACAACCACCTACGAGCAGTACTTC. It translates to CASSQYFGTTTYEQYF.

The chain joins TRBV7-2 to TRBJ2-5; weak D call: TRBD2 (7 bases). CDR3 length: 15 amino acids. Between the trimmed V and J ends, which lost 2 bases and 1 base, there was a span of 11 bases. Germline-derived CDR1 and CDR2 are SGHTA and FQGNSA. The CDR3 nucleotides are TGTGCCAGCAGCTTAACTAGGGGGGGCCAAGAGACCCAGTACTTC. Translated, it gives CASSLTRGGQETQYF.

The gene calls are TRBV18 and TRBJ1-5, with D possibly being TRBD1 (6 bases). Trimming removed 4 bases at V and 5 bases at J, with 15 bases between. From germline, CDR1 is KGHSH and CDR2 LQKENI. This CDR3 contains 15 residues. The CDR3 region is CASSQTGSRDQPQHF. The CDR3 DNA is TGTGCCAGCTCACAAACAGGGAGTCGCGATCAGCCCCAGCATTTT.

The CDR3 DNA reads TGTGCCAGCAGTCCCCACGGAGATACGCAGTATTTT. Encoded protein: CASSPHGDTQYF. The rearrangement uses TRBV6-5 and TRBJ2-3; D unclear. The germline V and J ends were trimmed by 5 bases and 5 bases, with 8 bases remaining between them. The CDR3 has 12 residues. Germline assignment: CDR1 MNHEY and CDR2 SVGAGI.

The chain is built from TRBV28 and TRBJ2-7; TRBD1 aligns across 12 bases. Germline V gene sequence: CDR1 MDHEN, CDR2 SYDVKM. V lost 5 bases to trimming and J lost 3 bases; unmatched junction nucleotides: 8. This CDR3 is 16 amino acids long. CDR3 bases: TGTGCCAGCAGTGGGGCGGGACAGGGGGCTTTCTACGAGCAGTACTTC. Translating gives CASSGAGQGAFYEQYF.

This chain joins TRBV3-1 (or the pseudogene TRBV3-2) and TRBJ2-5, with D hard to call. The V end was cut by 5 bases, the J end by 4 bases, with 11 bases between. From germline, CDR1 is LGHDT and CDR2 YNNKEL (reference sequence). The CDR3 has 13 residues. CDR3 protein: CASSGVRRETQYF. DNA for the CDR3: TGTGCCAGCAGCGGTGTTCGTAGAGAGACCCAGTACTTC.

J is TRBJ1-2 and V is TRBV3-1 (or the pseudogene TRBV3-2), with unresolved D. The CDR3 has 15 amino acids. The ends were cut back, 1 base at V and 2 bases at J, with 11 bases in the middle. In germline, CDR1 is LGHDT, CDR2 YNNKEL (reference sequence). The CDR3 coding sequence is TGTGCCAGCAGCCAAGGGGTAGGGCACAACTATGGCTACACCTTC. It codes for CASSQGVGHNYGYTF.

The rearrangement joins TRBV27 to TRBJ2-7; 8 nucleotides agree with TRBD1. In germline, CDR1 is MNHEY, CDR2 SMNVEV (reference sequence). CDR3 length: 15 residues. J lost 5 bases, V lost 5 bases, and 11 bases had no gene match. CDR3 sequence (DNA): TGTGCCAGCAGTCAAAGGACAGGGTTTGTGAACGAGCAGTACTTC. Its translation: CASSQRTGFVNEQYF.

This clone was observed a handful of times. The chain joins TRBV11-1 to TRBJ2-7; no definite D call. Germline assignment: CDR1 SGHAT and CDR2 FQDESV (reference sequence). V was clipped by 5 bases and J by 0 bases, with 8 bases between them. The CDR3 is made up of 13 amino acids. CDR3 coding DNA: TGTGCCAGCAGCAACTCCCCCTCCTACGAGCAGTACTTC. Translated: CASSNSPSYEQYF.

The V gene is TRBV7-9, the J gene TRBJ2-7; possibly TRBD1 or TRBD2 for D (5 bases each). The germline V gene encodes CDR1 SEHNR and CDR2 FQNEAQ (reference sequence). The CDR3 extends over 16 amino acids. Trimming took off 4 bases at V and 6 bases at J, with 22 bases between the two ends. The CDR3 loop reads CASSSGLGVRDSEQYF. CDR3 nucleotides: TGTGCCAGCAGCTCCGGGCTGGGGGTTAGGGATAGCGAGCAGTACTTC.

The chain uses TRBV7-2 and TRBJ1-1; 8 positions agree with TRBD1. Germline V gene data show CDR1 as SGHTA and CDR2 as FQGNSA. This CDR3 spans 14 amino acids. V shed 3 bases and J 1 base; nucleotides not matched to a gene: 1. CDR3 in amino acids: CASSFTGGNTEAFF. DNA for the CDR3: TGTGCCAGCAGCTTTACAGGGGGGAACACTGAAGCTTTCTTT.

The V and J genes are TRBV30 and TRBJ2-5; TRBD2 matches 8 bases. The CDR3 consists of 12 residues. Unmatched junction bases numbered 3, after V lost 4 bases and J lost 5 bases. Germline CDR1 is GTSNPN and CDR2 is SVGIG (reference sequence). CDR3 region: CAWKASGETQYF. The DNA for the CDR3 is TGTGCCTGGAAGGCTAGCGGGGAGACCCAGTACTTC.

V is TRBV18 and J is TRBJ1-1; D remains ambiguous. V was trimmed by 3 bases and J by 0 bases, leaving 17 bases between them. This CDR3 spans 17 amino acids. Germline CDR1 and CDR2: KGHSH and LQKENI. The chain's CDR3 is CASSPWGGNQMNTEAFF. DNA of the CDR3: TGTGCCAGCTCACCGTGGGGAGGGAATCAGATGAACACTGAAGCTTTCTTT.

V is TRBV7-2 and J is TRBJ1-2; D is perhaps TRBD1 (6 bases). The germline gives CDR1 SGHTA, CDR2 FQGNSA. The CDR3 is 15 amino acids. V dropped 4 bases and J dropped 4 bases, with 16 bases sitting between them. The CDR3 region is CASSSRDTDPYGYTF. The CDR3 coding sequence is TGTGCCAGCAGCTCCCGGGACACCGATCCCTATGGCTACACCTTC.

The chain joins TRBV28 to TRBJ1-4; 7 positions match TRBD1. The CDR3 is 16 amino acids. Trimming removed 2 bases from V and 6 bases from J; junction bases left unmatched: 9. Germline-derived CDR1 and CDR2 are MDHEN and SYDVKM. Written as DNA, the CDR3 is TGTGCCAGCAGTTTAAAGAGTAGGGGGCGCTATGAAAAACTGTTTTTT. Amino acid sequence: CASSLKSRGRYEKLFF.

V is TRBV7-2 and J is TRBJ1-3; 10 bases are a match to TRBD1. V was pared by 5 bases and J by 6 bases, with 7 bases of the junction left unmatched. From germline, CDR1 is SGHTA and CDR2 FQGNSA. The CDR3 is made up of 15 amino acids. CDR3 protein: CASSLDRGRENTIYF. DNA for the CDR3: TGTGCCAGCAGCCTAGACAGGGGGCGGGAAAACACCATATATTTT.

The V call is TRBV5-1, the J call TRBJ2-7; TRBD1 or TRBD2 may be the D gene (5 bases each). This CDR3 spans 16 amino acids. V was trimmed by 0 bases and J by 0 bases, leaving 13 bases between them. CDR1 SGHRS and CDR2 YFSETQ come from the germline V gene. The CDR3 loop is CASSLVYPGSSYEQYF. CDR3 nucleotides: TGCGCCAGCAGCTTGGTTTATCCAGGGAGCTCCTACGAGCAGTACTTC.

This chain joins TRBV6-4 and TRBJ2-1; D gene uncertain. CDR3 length: 15 amino acids. The V end lost 0 bases, the J end lost 2 bases, and 8 bases lay between the germline ends. Germline V CDR1 and CDR2: MRHNA, SNTAGT. The CDR3 sequence: CASSDSGTTYNEQFF. The CDR3 region has the DNA TGTGCCAGCAGTGACTCGGGAACGACCTACAATGAGCAGTTCTTC.

The chain uses TRBV4-2 and TRBJ1-1, with D hard to call. Per germline, CDR1 LGHNA and CDR2 YNFKEQ. This CDR3 is built from 15 residues. V was cut by 4 bases and J by 5 bases, with 17 bases left in between. Here the CDR3 reads CASSLEGGMQTEAFF. The CDR3 DNA reads as TGTGCCAGCAGCCTTGAAGGAGGGATGCAGACTGAAGCTTTCTTT.

This chain links TRBV6-5 with TRBJ2-7; 8 bases are shared with TRBD1. CDR1 and CDR2 from the germline V gene are MNHEY and SVGAGI. The CDR3 totals 15 residues. After removal of 2 bases from V and 2 bases from J, the junction contained 5 bases not matched to a gene. The CDR3 sequence: CASSYLDRGTYEQYF. The DNA for the CDR3 is TGTGCCAGCAGTTACCTTGACAGGGGAACCTACGAGCAGTACTTC.

V usage is TRBV13 and J usage is TRBJ2-7, with D maybe TRBD2 (6 bases). Trimming took 3 bases from V and 0 from J, leaving 9 bases between them. The CDR3 has 14 residues. Germline V gene lookup returns CDR1 PRHDT and CDR2 FYEKMQ (reference sequence). The CDR3 DNA is TGTGCCAGCAGCTTTTCCGGGGGCTCCTACGAGCAGTACTTC. It codes for CASSFSGGSYEQYF.

This clone has a single count. The chain couples TRBV5-6 to TRBJ2-7; TRBD2 is a possible D gene (6 bases). Germline CDR1 is SGHDT and CDR2 is YYEEEE. V gave up 6 bases and J gave up 6 bases, with 22 bases separating them. The CDR3 consists of 15 residues. In nucleotides, the CDR3 is TGTGCCAGCAATCCTGGAGGGCGTTCATGGAGCGAGCAGTACTTC. Its protein product is CASNPGGRSWSEQYF.

V is TRBV11-2 and J is TRBJ2-5; D perhaps matches TRBD1 (5 bases). This CDR3 contains 14 residues. CDR1 and CDR2 from the germline V gene are SGHAT and FQNNGV. V was clipped by 2 bases and J by 1 base, with 8 bases between them. Here the CDR3 reads CASSLNQGQETQYF. CDR3 in DNA: TGTGCCAGCAGCTTAAATCAGGGCCAAGAGACCCAGTACTTC.

This rearrangement joins TRBV6-2 or TRBV6-3 to TRBJ2-7; D is uncertain. V was clipped by 5 bases and J by 0 bases, with 5 bases between them. Germline values: CDR1 MNHEY, CDR2 SVGEGT. The CDR3 loop spans 12 amino acids. In nucleotides, the CDR3 is TGTGCCAGCAGTAGCATCTCCTACGAGCAGTACTTC. This codes for CASSSISYEQYF.

The V gene is TRBV29-1, the J gene TRBJ2-7, with unresolved D. CDR1 and CDR2 (germline): SQVTM, ANQGSEA. The CDR3 covers 14 residues. V lost 4 bases and J 2 bases, leaving 15 bases between the germline ends. The CDR3 region is CSVGESRATYEQYF. The CDR3 region has the DNA TGCAGCGTTGGCGAATCTCGGGCTACCTACGAGCAGTACTTC.

The rearrangement joins TRBV27 to TRBJ1-6; D ambiguous. V was pared by 3 bases and J by 8 bases, with 14 bases between. The CDR3 spans 15 residues. The germline gives CDR1 MNHEY, CDR2 SMNVEV (reference sequence). CDR3 bases: TGTGCCAGCAGTTTGACAACTCCACCCGATTCACCCCTCCACTTT. It codes for CASSLTTPPDSPLHF.

The CDR3 DNA is TGTGCCAGCACCCGGGACAGGGGTGGGTATGGCTACACCTTC. Its translation is CASTRDRGGYGYTF. The chain is built from TRBV28 and TRBJ1-2, with 10 bases fitting TRBD1. The CDR3 covers 14 residues. V dropped 7 bases and J dropped 5; count of bases not matched to a gene: 7. CDR1 and CDR2 (germline): MDHEN, SYDVKM.